One sample yielded the 26 T cell receptor beta chains listed below, sequenced in a study of identical twins. TCRdb processed the 5' RACE reads anew with MiXCR; each CDR3 protein has one entry. Here the sample spans roughly 1.6 million distinct CDR3 sequences, about 32% being singletons. What was sequenced was cord blood. These receptors all come from a newborn girl in good health.

This clonotype occurred once. The J gene is TRBJ1-1, the V gene TRBV2; D perhaps matches TRBD1 (6 bases). CDR1 is SNHLY and CDR2 is FYNNEI in the germline V gene. The CDR3 extends over 14 amino acids. The V gene lost 3 bases and the J gene lost 3 bases, with 11 bases spanning the gap. The CDR3 region has the DNA TGTGCCAGCAGTGATAACAGGGCACACACTGAAGCTTTCTTT. Protein: CASSDNRAHTEAFF.

This clonotype was counted only a few times. The rearrangement links TRBV5-1 to TRBJ2-4; 11 bases are shared with TRBD2. Germline CDR1 is SGHRS and CDR2 is YFSETQ. The V segment lost 3 bases and the J segment 5 bases; nucleotides outside the gene matches: 7. CDR3 length equals 16 residues. The CDR3 coding sequence is TGCGCCAGCAGCTCCCACCTAGCGGGGGGCGAAAACATTCAGTACTTC. It yields the protein CASSSHLAGGENIQYF.

This clonotype has at least ten counts. J is TRBJ1-2 and V is TRBV7-2; D remains ambiguous. The ends were cut back, 2 bases at V and 6 bases at J, with 10 bases in the middle. Germline-derived CDR1 and CDR2 are SGHTA and FQGNSA. This CDR3 comprises 13 residues. The CDR3 protein is CASSLRVGNGYTF. The CDR3 bases are TGTGCCAGCAGCTTAAGGGTTGGGAATGGCTACACCTTC. Variable domain in full (rest from reference TRBV7-2 and TRBJ1-2): GAGVSQSPSNKVTEKGKDVELRCDPISGHTALYWYRQSLGQGLEFLIYFQGNSAPDKSGLPSDRFSAERTGGSVSTLTIQRTQQEDSAVYLCASSLRVGNGYTFGSGTRLTVV.

Comments on this clonotype: This sequence may be a read error, since a much larger clone differs from it by one base. The chain couples TRBV5-1 to TRBJ1-2, with 7 bases identical to TRBD1. In germline, CDR1 is SGHRS, CDR2 YFSETQ. This CDR3 is 13 amino acids long. The CDR3 loop is CTSSHGQDYGYTF. In DNA, the CDR3 is TGCACCAGCAGCCACGGACAGGACTATGGCTACACCTTC.

This clonotype was counted only a few times. One end of the junction does not line up with germline, which may come from a read error. J is TRBJ1-2 and V is TRBV20-1; TRBD1 might be the D (6 bases). CDR1 is DFQATT, CDR2 SNEGSKA, per germline (reference sequence). The CDR3 totals 14 residues. DNA for the CDR3: TGCAGTGCTGGAGAACAGGGTTCCAGCTATGGCTACACCTTC. Protein: CSAGEQGSSYGYTF.

CDR3 DNA sequence: TGTGCCAGCAGCCCTTCTTTAGGTTTCGGGCGCTCTTACGAGCAGTACTTC. Amino acid sequence: CASSPSLGFGRSYEQYF. The chain combines TRBV3-1 with TRBJ2-7; D uncertain. CDR1 is LGHDT and CDR2 is YNNKEL in the germline V gene (reference sequence). The CDR3 extends over 17 amino acids. Deletions cut 4 bases from V and 4 bases from J, with 23 bases between.

This clonotype was seen more than once but under ten times. The chain has TRBV5-1 and TRBJ2-5, with 9 bases identical to TRBD1. The CDR3 extends over 15 amino acids. The V gene's germline CDR1 is SGHRS and CDR2 YFSETQ. J lost 0 bases, V lost 5 bases, and 5 bases had no gene match. The CDR3 loop reads CASRRTGDYQETQYF. The CDR3 DNA is TGCGCCAGCAGGCGGACAGGGGACTACCAAGAGACCCAGTACTTC.

The chain is built from TRBV12-5 and TRBJ1-1, with D tentatively TRBD1 (5 bases). V was pared by 3 bases and J by 1 base, with 6 bases between. CDR1 and CDR2 from the germline V gene are LGHNT and FRNRAP. This CDR3 comprises 13 residues. CDR3 protein: CASGFGGNTEAFF. The CDR3 nucleotides are TGTGCTAGTGGTTTCGGGGGGAACACTGAAGCTTTCTTT.

The rearrangement uses TRBV20-1 and TRBJ1-5; 10 bases are a match to TRBD1. The CDR3 contains 14 residues. J was trimmed by 2 bases and V by 5 bases; bases with no gene match: 3. CDR1 is DFQATT, CDR2 SNEGSKA, per germline (reference sequence). The CDR3 DNA reads as TGCAGTGCTGGGGACAGGGGACGCAATCAGCCCCAGCATTTT. Translating gives CSAGDRGRNQPQHF.

The V gene is TRBV5-1, the J gene TRBJ2-5; D may be TRBD1 or TRBD2 (5 bases each). The germline V and J ends were trimmed by 3 bases and 2 bases, with 11 bases remaining between them. From germline, CDR1 is SGHRS and CDR2 YFSETQ. CDR3 length: 14 residues. In DNA form, the CDR3 reads TGCGCCAGCAGCTCGACAGCGGAGCAAGAGACCCAGTACTTC. This codes for CASSSTAEQETQYF.

This clonotype appeared a single time. The chain employs TRBV9 and TRBJ2-5; 8 bases are shared with TRBD1. The DNA end is more similar to TRBJ2-7, so the J call may be wrong. Germline V lookup: CDR1 SGDLS, CDR2 YYNGEE. The length of the CDR3 is 13 residues. The CDR3 region is CASSFAGGCEQYF. CDR3 in DNA: TGTGCCAGCAGCTTCGCAGGGGGCTGCGAGCAGTACTTC.

J is TRBJ2-7 and V is TRBV11-2; D not certain. The CDR3 has 14 amino acids. Germline assignment: CDR1 SGHAT and CDR2 FQNNGV. V lost 2 bases to trimming and J lost 7 bases, with 15 bases between them. CDR3 coding DNA: TGTGCCAGCAGCTTATCCCTAGATAGGCGGGAGCAGTACTTC. It is translated as CASSLSLDRREQYF.

The sample holds a few counts of this clonotype. The chain's CDR3 is CAISGGQGGQPQHF. The CDR3 DNA follows: TGTGCCATCAGTGGGGGACAGGGCGGGCAGCCCCAGCATTTT. The chain combines TRBV10-3 with TRBJ1-5; TRBD1 aligns across 9 bases. CDR1 ENHRY and CDR2 SYGVKD come from the germline V gene. V shed 4 bases and J 7 bases; nucleotides not matched to a gene: 5. The CDR3 runs 14 residues.

This clonotype has only a few counts. V gene TRBV20-1 combines with J gene TRBJ2-3, with a tentative D call TRBD2 (6 bases). This CDR3 is built from 12 residues. Per the germline V gene, CDR1 is DFQATT and CDR2 is SNEGSKA (reference sequence). V lost 3 bases to trimming and J lost 6 bases, with 10 bases between them. The CDR3 nucleotides read TGCAGTGCTAGGGCGGGGTTCGATACGCAGTATTTT. This sequence encodes CSARAGFDTQYF.

This clonotype was seen a handful of times. This chain joins TRBV25-1 and TRBJ2-1, with TRBD2 identical over 9 bases. This CDR3 is built from 15 residues. The germline V gene encodes CDR1 MGHDK and CDR2 SYGVNS. With V trimmed by 4 bases and J by 13 bases, 14 bases remained unmatched. CDR3 protein: CASSGRLAAQETQFF. DNA of the CDR3: TGTGCCAGCAGTGGCCGACTAGCGGCACAAGAGACCCAGTTCTTC.

The chain links TRBV7-2 to TRBJ1-4; D possibly corresponds to TRBD1 (6 bases). The CDR3 contains 14 residues. Germline V gives CDR1 SGHTA, CDR2 FQGNSA. Trimming pared 4 bases from V and 8 bases from J, leaving 14 bases between. CDR3 in DNA: TGTGCCAGCAGCTCCGGGAGGGGGGGCGAAAAACTGTTTTTT. Encoded protein: CASSSGRGGEKLFF.

This clonotype was found many times. The chain combines TRBV29-1 with TRBJ2-7; D call uncertain. The germline V gene encodes CDR1 SQVTM and CDR2 ANQGSEA. CDR3 length equals 13 residues. The ends were cut back, 4 bases at V and 0 bases at J, with 10 bases in the middle. CDR3 loop: CSVADVRSYEQYF. CDR3 nucleotide sequence: TGCAGCGTTGCGGACGTACGCTCCTACGAGCAGTACTTC.

CDR3 in amino acids: CASSLAGGRPTYEQYF. The CDR3 DNA reads as TGTGCCAGCAGTTTAGCCGGCGGGCGGCCTACCTACGAGCAGTACTTC. The V gene is TRBV12-3 or TRBV12-4, the J gene TRBJ2-7, with a tentative D call TRBD2 (5 bases). The CDR3 runs 16 residues. Trimming took 0 bases from V and 2 from J, leaving 14 bases between them.

This clonotype was seen more than once but under ten times. The chain has TRBV2 and TRBJ2-3, with 9 bases lining up with TRBD2. V lost 1 base to trimming and J lost 2 bases; unmatched junction nucleotides: 7. This CDR3 comprises 17 residues. From germline, CDR1 is SNHLY and CDR2 FYNNEI. The CDR3 sequence is CASSEVELAGNTDTQYF. The DNA of the CDR3 is TGTGCCAGCAGTGAAGTGGAGCTAGCGGGGAACACAGATACGCAGTATTTT.

The CDR3 is CASSPPAGGRTKNIQYF. The CDR3 coding sequence is TGTGCCAGCAGCCCCCCAGCGGGAGGGCGGACCAAAAACATTCAGTACTTC. The rearrangement joins TRBV5-6 to TRBJ2-4; TRBD2 matches at 10 bases. The CDR3 sequence is 17 residues long. Germline V gene sequence: CDR1 SGHDT, CDR2 YYEEEE. V lost 4 bases, J lost 2 bases, and 9 bases stayed unmatched.

This chain links TRBV4-1 with TRBJ1-5; no firm D call. The V end lost 3 bases, the J end lost 14 bases, and 23 bases lay between the germline ends. The CDR3 totals 15 residues. The V gene's germline CDR1 is MGHRA and CDR2 YSYEKL. CDR3 sequence reads: CASSQLAGVAYNEHF. Here the CDR3 DNA reads TGCGCCAGCAGCCAGTTAGCGGGAGTAGCATACAATGAGCATTTT.

Comment on this clonotype: The germline gene is not matched at one end of the junction; a read error may be the cause. The chain is built from TRBV6-6 and TRBJ1-4; the D gene is possibly TRBD1 (6 bases). The CDR3 contains 15 residues. CDR1 is MNHNY and CDR2 is SVGAGI in the germline V gene (reference sequence). As DNA, the CDR3 is TGTGTCAGCAGTCCCACCAGGGGACTTAATGAAAAACTGTTTTTT. Protein sequence: CVSSPTRGLNEKLFF.

This clonotype was recorded a few times. The gene calls are TRBV18 and TRBJ1-1; no clear D gene. This CDR3 spans 15 amino acids. Per the germline V gene, CDR1 is KGHSH and CDR2 is LQKENI. Trimming took off 4 bases at V and 0 bases at J, with 12 bases between the two ends. The CDR3: CASSRSDRLNTEAFF. CDR3 nucleotides: TGTGCCAGCTCACGGTCGGACCGCCTGAACACTGAAGCTTTCTTT.

V gene TRBV29-1 combines with J gene TRBJ2-3, with 12 bases that match TRBD2. From germline, CDR1 is SQVTM and CDR2 ANQGSEA. CDR3 size: 19 residues. Losses at the gene ends were 6 bases for V and 0 bases for J; bases not matched to a gene: 16. CDR3 amino acids: CSVTPSGRAIFSSTDTQYF. The CDR3 DNA follows: TGCAGCGTCACCCCTAGCGGGAGGGCTATCTTCTCTAGCACAGATACGCAGTATTTT.

This clonotype came up a few times. V and J are TRBV28 and TRBJ1-4; D is undetermined. The CDR3 has 12 amino acids. Per germline, CDR1 MDHEN and CDR2 SYDVKM. Trimming pared 2 bases from V and 9 bases from J, leaving 7 bases between. The chain's CDR3 is CASSLVGKKLFF. As DNA, the CDR3 is TGTGCCAGCAGTTTAGTAGGGAAAAAACTGTTTTTT.

The chain uses TRBV5-1 and TRBJ1-1; possibly TRBD1 for D (6 bases). Per the germline V gene, CDR1 is SGHRS and CDR2 is YFSETQ. The V gene lost 1 base and the J gene lost 0 bases, with 13 bases spanning the gap. This CDR3 region has 16 residues. The CDR3 region has the DNA TGCGCCAGCAGCTTGTGGGTGGGGGGCCTGAACACTGAAGCTTTCTTT. Translation gives CASSLWVGGLNTEAFF.